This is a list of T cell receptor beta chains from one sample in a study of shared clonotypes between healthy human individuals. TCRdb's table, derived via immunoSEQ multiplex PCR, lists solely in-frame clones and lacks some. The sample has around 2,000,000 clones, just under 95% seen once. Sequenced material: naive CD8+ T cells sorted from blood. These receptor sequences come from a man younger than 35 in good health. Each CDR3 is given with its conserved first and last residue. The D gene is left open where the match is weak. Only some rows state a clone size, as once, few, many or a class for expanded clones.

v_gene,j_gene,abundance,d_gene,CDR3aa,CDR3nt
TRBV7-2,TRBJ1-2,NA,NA,CASTGDGLVYGYTF,TGTGCCAGCACCGGGGACGGATTAGTCTATGGCTACACCTTC
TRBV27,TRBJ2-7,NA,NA,CASSSSWESYEQYF,TGTGCCAGCAGTTCGTCCTGGGAATCCTACGAGCAGTACTTC
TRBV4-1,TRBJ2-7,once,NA,CASSQSPGFVQYF,TGCGCCAGCAGCCAAAGTCCCGGATTTGTGCAGTACTTC
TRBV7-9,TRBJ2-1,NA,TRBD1,CASSLATGGRRDEQFF,TGTGCCAGCAGCTTAGCGACAGGGGGCAGGCGGGATGAGCAGTTCTTC
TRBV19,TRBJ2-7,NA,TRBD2,CASSPTGLAGGLNEQYF,TGTGCCAGTAGCCCCACCGGACTAGCGGGAGGGCTTAACGAGCAGTACTTC
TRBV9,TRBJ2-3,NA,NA,CASSVEVASTDTQYF,TGTGCCAGCAGCGTAGAGGTAGCTAGCACAGATACGCAGTATTTT
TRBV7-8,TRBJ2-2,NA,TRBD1,CASSWTGLPNTGELFF,TGTGCCAGCAGCTGGACAGGGCTTCCGAACACCGGGGAGCTGTTTTTT
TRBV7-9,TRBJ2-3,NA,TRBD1,CASSQQGVSTDTQYF,TGTGCCAGCAGCCAACAGGGGGTAAGCACAGATACGCAGTATTTT
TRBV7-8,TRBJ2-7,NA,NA,CASSLWGYEQYF,TGTGCCAGCAGCCTGTGGGGATACGAGCAGTACTTC
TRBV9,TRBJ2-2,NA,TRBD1,CASSAGTGSAGELFF,TGTGCCAGCAGCGCAGGGACAGGGTCCGCCGGGGAGCTGTTTTTT
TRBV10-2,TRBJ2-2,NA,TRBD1,CASSEDRVAGELFF,TGCGCCAGCAGTGAGGACAGGGTAGCCGGGGAGCTGTTTTTT
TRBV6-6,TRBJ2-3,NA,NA,CASSYSIPDTQYF,TGTGCCAGCAGTTACTCAATACCAGATACGCAGTATTTT
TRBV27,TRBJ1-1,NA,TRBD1,CASSFGQGGTEAFF,TGTGCCAGCAGTTTTGGACAGGGCGGCACTGAAGCTTTCTTT
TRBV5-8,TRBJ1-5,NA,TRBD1,CASSWNRGSNQPQHF,TGTGCCAGCAGTTGGAACAGGGGGAGCAATCAGCCCCAGCATTTT
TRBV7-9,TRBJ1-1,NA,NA,CASSGSSTEAFF,TGTGCCAGCAGCGGCTCAAGCACTGAAGCTTTCTTT
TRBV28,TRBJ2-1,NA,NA,CASSSGSSSYNEQFF,TGTGCCAGCAGTTCCGGATCGAGCTCCTACAATGAGCAGTTCTTC
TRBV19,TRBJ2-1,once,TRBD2,CASSTNLAGGYEQFF,TGTGCCAGTAGTACCAACTTAGCGGGAGGCTATGAGCAGTTCTTC
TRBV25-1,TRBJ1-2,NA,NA,CASSESSFTTPNYGYTF,TGTGCCAGCAGTGAATCGAGTTTTACAACCCCTAACTATGGCTACACCTTC
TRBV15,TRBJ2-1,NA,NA,CATSPLGHLEQFF,TGTGCCACCAGCCCCTTGGGTCACCTTGAGCAGTTCTTC
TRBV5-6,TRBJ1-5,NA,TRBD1,CASSHRTGGNQPQHF,TGTGCCAGCAGCCACAGGACAGGGGGGAATCAGCCCCAGCATTTT
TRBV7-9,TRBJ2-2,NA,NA,CASSLDQNTGELFF,TGTGCCAGCAGCTTAGACCAAAACACCGGGGAGCTGTTTTTT
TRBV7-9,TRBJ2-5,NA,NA,CASSPGGNNPVETQYF,TGTGCCAGCAGCCCTGGGGGTAATAACCCAGTAGAGACCCAGTACTTC
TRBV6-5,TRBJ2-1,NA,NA,CASSLGLAGYNEQFF,TGTGCCAGCAGCTTGGGACTTGCGGGATACAATGAGCAGTTCTTC
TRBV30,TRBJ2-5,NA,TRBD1,CAWEPWDRTQETQYF,TGTGCCTGGGAACCGTGGGACAGGACACAAGAGACCCAGTACTTC
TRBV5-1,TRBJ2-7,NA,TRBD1,CASSPGQGPSYEQYF,TGCGCCAGCAGCCCTGGACAGGGGCCTTCCTACGAGCAGTACTTC
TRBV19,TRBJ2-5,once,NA,CASSIWPQETQYF,TGTGCCAGTAGTATCTGGCCACAAGAGACCCAGTACTTC
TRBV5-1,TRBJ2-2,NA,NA,CASSLAGVGANTGELFF,TGCGCCAGCAGCTTGGCCGGGGTCGGGGCGAACACCGGGGAGCTGTTTTTT
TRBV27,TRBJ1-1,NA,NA,CASSLALNTEAFF,TGTGCCAGCAGTTTGGCCCTGAACACTGAAGCTTTCTTT
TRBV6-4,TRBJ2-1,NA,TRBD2,CASSDRGLAAYNEQFF,TGTGCCAGCAGTGACCGGGGACTAGCTGCCTACAATGAGCAGTTCTTC
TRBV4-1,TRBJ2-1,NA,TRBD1,CASSQHRGNRNEQFF,TGCGCCAGCAGCCAACACAGGGGGAATAGAAATGAGCAGTTCTTC
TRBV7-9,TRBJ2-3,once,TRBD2,CASSLVRTSVFTDTQYF,TGTGCCAGCAGCTTAGTAAGGACTAGCGTTTTTACAGATACGCAGTATTTT
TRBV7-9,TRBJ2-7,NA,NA,CASSLVQGDEQYF,TGTGCCAGCAGCTTAGTACAGGGTGACGAGCAGTACTTC
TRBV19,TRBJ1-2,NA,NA,CASSSYTGIANYGYTF,TGTGCCAGTAGTTCATATACAGGGATCGCTAACTATGGCTACACCTTC
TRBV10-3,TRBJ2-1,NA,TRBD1,CAISEPTGREQFF,TGTGCCATCAGTGAGCCGACAGGGCGTGAGCAGTTCTTC
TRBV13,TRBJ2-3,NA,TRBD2,CASTDSSVAGLDTQYF,TGTGCCAGCACCGACTCTTCGGTAGCGGGACTGGATACGCAGTATTTT
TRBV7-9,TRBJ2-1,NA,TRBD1,CASQGAQRNEQFF,TGTGCCAGCCAGGGGGCGCAACGCAATGAGCAGTTCTTC
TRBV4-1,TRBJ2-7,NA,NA,CASSQGGGSYEQYF,TGCGCCAGCAGCCAAGGAGGCGGTTCCTACGAGCAGTACTTC
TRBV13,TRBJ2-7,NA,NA,CASSLPSSYEQYF,TGTGCCAGCAGCTTACCGTCTTCCTACGAGCAGTACTTC
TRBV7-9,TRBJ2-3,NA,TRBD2,CASSLGTSGGAEDTQYF,TGTGCCAGCAGCTTAGGTACTAGCGGGGGGGCTGAAGATACGCAGTATTTT
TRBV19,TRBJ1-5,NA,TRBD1,CASQGAGNQPQHF,TGTGCCAGCCAGGGGGCGGGAAATCAGCCCCAGCATTTT
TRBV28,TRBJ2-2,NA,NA,CAATVQENTGELFF,TGTGCCGCAACGGTGCAGGAGAACACCGGGGAGCTGTTTTTT
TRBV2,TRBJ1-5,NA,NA,CASSGAGPEMSNQPQHF,TGTGCCAGCAGTGGAGCCGGGCCGGAGATGAGCAATCAGCCCCAGCATTTT
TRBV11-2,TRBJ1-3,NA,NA,CASSFEGNAGNTIYF,TGTGCCAGCAGCTTCGAGGGTAATGCTGGAAACACCATATATTTT
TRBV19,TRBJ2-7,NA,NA,CASGDRSSYEQYF,TGTGCCAGCGGCGACAGGAGCTCCTACGAGCAGTACTTC
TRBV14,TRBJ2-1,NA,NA,CASSQDRWSGNEQFF,TGTGCCAGCAGCCAAGATCGATGGTCAGGGAATGAGCAGTTCTTC
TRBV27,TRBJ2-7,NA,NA,CASSEARDVITYEQYF,TGTGCCAGCAGTGAAGCCCGGGACGTAATCACCTACGAGCAGTACTTC
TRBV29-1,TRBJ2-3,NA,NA,CSVVAVSTDTQYF,TGCAGCGTTGTTGCAGTAAGCACAGATACGCAGTATTTT
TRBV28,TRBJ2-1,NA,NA,CASSLFLGAEQFF,TGTGCCAGCAGTTTATTCCTGGGGGCTGAGCAGTTCTTC
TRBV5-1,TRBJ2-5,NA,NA,CASNYRGEETQYF,TGCGCCAGCAACTATCGGGGCGAAGAGACCCAGTACTTC
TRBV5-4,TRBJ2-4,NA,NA,CASSSDLAKNIQYF,TGTGCCAGCAGCTCGGATTTAGCCAAAAACATTCAGTACTTC
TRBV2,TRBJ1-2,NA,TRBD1,CASHVTGGPTNYGYTF,TGTGCCAGCCACGTAACAGGGGGCCCAACCAACTATGGCTACACCTTC
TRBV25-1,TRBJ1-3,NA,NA,CASSSGTGNTIYF,TGTGCCAGCAGTTCAGGGACCGGAAACACCATATATTTT
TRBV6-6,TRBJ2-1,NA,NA,CASSLTSYWDEQFF,TGTGCCAGCAGTTTAACTAGCTACTGGGATGAGCAGTTCTTC
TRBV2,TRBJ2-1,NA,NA,CASKIPNEQFF,TGTGCCAGCAAGATACCTAATGAGCAGTTCTTC
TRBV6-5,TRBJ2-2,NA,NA,CASSYHLTTGTGELFF,TGTGCCAGCAGTTACCACCTTACTACAGGGACCGGGGAGCTGTTTTTT
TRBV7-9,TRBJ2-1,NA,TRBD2,CASSLRAGGLDEQFF,TGTGCCAGCAGCTTGAGAGCGGGGGGGCTGGATGAGCAGTTCTTC
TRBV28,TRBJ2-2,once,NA,CASSPLAGANTGELFF,TGTGCCAGCAGTCCCCTTGCCGGGGCGAACACCGGGGAGCTGTTTTTT
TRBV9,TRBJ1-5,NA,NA,CASSPNGDSQPQHF,TGTGCCAGCAGCCCCAATGGTGATAGCCAGCCCCAGCATTTT
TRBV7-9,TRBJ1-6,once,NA,CASSSAGPKNSPLHF,TGTGCCAGCAGCTCCGCGGGACCGAAAAATTCACCCCTCCACTTT
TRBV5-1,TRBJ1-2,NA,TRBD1,CASSLAGGDYGYTF,TGCGCCAGCAGCTTGGCAGGGGGAGACTATGGCTACACCTTC